The 7 T cell receptor beta chains given below trace back to one sample, sequenced in a study of cytomegalovirus exposure and HLA in healthy donors. This PCR relied on a set of 60 Vbeta primers and 13 Jbeta primers. Assay used: immunoSEQ multiplex PCR; TCRdb lists only in-frame clones, some missing. Of more than 100,000 clones listed, over 60% are singletons. Sample: PBMCs. Receptors originate from a man younger than 35 in good health and CMV-seronegative.

This clone was seen only once. The V and J genes are TRBV7-9 and TRBJ2-4; D may be TRBD2 (5 bases). The CDR3 is 16 amino acids. V dropped 5 bases and J dropped 0 bases, with 14 bases sitting between them. Per germline, CDR1 SEHNR and CDR2 FQNEAQ (reference sequence). CDR3 amino acids: CASSGAAELAKNIQYF. CDR3 sequence (DNA): TGTGCCAGCAGCGGAGCGGCGGAGCTAGCCAAAAACATTCAGTACTTC.

This clone was counted only a few times. The rearrangement uses TRBV27 and TRBJ2-3, with 9 nucleotides matching TRBD1. The CDR3 has 13 residues. The junction had 3 bases not matched to a gene; V was cut back by 5 bases and J by 6 bases. Germline CDR1 reads MNHEY; CDR2 reads SMNVEV (reference sequence). CDR3 bases: TGTGCCAGCAGTCAAACAGGGGGCGATACGCAGTATTTT. Its translation: CASSQTGGDTQYF.

The chain employs TRBV7-9 and TRBJ2-5, with D unresolved. V was trimmed by 5 bases and J by 5 bases, leaving 12 bases between them. This CDR3 region has 13 residues. Germline values: CDR1 SEHNR, CDR2 FQNEAQ (reference sequence). The CDR3 loop is CASSEKTRETQYF. The CDR3 DNA sequence: TGTGCCAGCAGCGAGAAGACAAGGGAGACCCAGTACTTC. Filled out from reference TRBV7-9 and TRBJ2-5, the complete variable domain reads DTGVSQNPRHKITKRGQNVTFRCDPISEHNRLYWYRQTLGQGPEFLTYFQNEAQLEKSRLLSDRFSAERPKGSFSTLEIQRTEQGDSAMYLCASSEKTRETQYFGPGTRLLVL.

The chain recombines TRBV28 with TRBJ2-7; 7 nucleotides align to TRBD2. With 3 bases clipped from V and 5 bases from J, the junction kept 10 bases outside the gene matches. The CDR3 length is 15 residues. Germline CDR1 is MDHEN and CDR2 is SYDVKM. CDR3 DNA sequence: TGTGCCAGCAGTTTCCAGGTGGTGGGGGGGGACGAGCAGTACTTC. It encodes CASSFQVVGGDEQYF.

This chain links TRBV5-5 with TRBJ1-1, with a tentative D call TRBD1 (5 bases). Per the germline V gene, CDR1 is SGHKS and CDR2 is YYEKEE (reference sequence). The CDR3 sequence is 15 residues long. The V end lost 4 bases, the J end lost 4 bases, and 17 bases lay between the germline ends. CDR3 sequence (DNA): TGTGCCAGCAGCCCAGGGCTACGGGGAGGCACTGAAGCTTTCTTT. This translates into CASSPGLRGGTEAFF.

The chain uses TRBV25-1 and TRBJ1-1; D uncertain. Germline assignment: CDR1 MGHDK and CDR2 SYGVNS. This CDR3 region has 11 residues. Trimming removed 6 bases from V and 5 bases from J, with 7 bases in between. The CDR3 region is CASRVGTEAFF. The CDR3 region has the DNA TGTGCCAGCAGGGTCGGGACTGAAGCTTTCTTT.

This clone was seen more than once but under ten times. The chain is built from TRBV6-5 and TRBJ1-2; 9 positions agree with TRBD1. V lost 6 bases and J lost 6; bases outside the gene matches: 5. Germline assignment: CDR1 MNHEY and CDR2 SVGAGI. This CDR3 is built from 13 residues. The CDR3 region has the DNA TGTGCCAGCAGAACCGGGACAGGGAATGGCTACACCTTC. Encoded protein: CASRTGTGNGYTF.